These 29 T cell receptor beta chains came from one sample sequenced in a study of brain T cells in children with intractable seizures. Sequenced by immunoSEQ multiplex PCR; TCRdb stores in-frame clones only, minus some. Of around 100,000 clones in the sample, 85% to 95% are singletons; the top ten hold 3.8%. Source: peripheral blood, taken at surgery. These receptors were collected from a boy under two years old with hemimegalencephaly and intractable seizures.

The V gene is TRBV7-2, the J gene TRBJ2-7; D is perhaps TRBD1 or TRBD2 (5 bases each). V lost 5 bases and J lost 3, with 11 bases in between. CDR3 length: 13 amino acids. CDR1 SGHTA and CDR2 FQGNSA come from the germline V gene. The CDR3 reads CASSLRDGYEQYF. The CDR3 DNA sequence: TGTGCCAGCAGCCTCCGGGACGGCTACGAGCAGTACTTC.

This chain joins TRBV2 and TRBJ2-1; D is perhaps TRBD1 or TRBD2 (5 bases each). The V and J ends lost 6 bases and 8 bases respectively, with 11 bases between them. The V gene's germline CDR1 is SNHLY and CDR2 FYNNEI. The CDR3 is 12 amino acids. In nucleotides, the CDR3 is TGTGCCAGCAGGGACCGAGGGGATGAGCAGTTCTTC. Translated, it gives CASRDRGDEQFF.

V is TRBV6-5 and J is TRBJ1-5; 8 bases map to TRBD1. This CDR3 is 15 amino acids long. CDR1 is MNHEY, CDR2 SVGAGI, per germline. V shed 6 bases, J shed 2 bases, and the junction held 6 bases outside the gene matches. CDR3 residues: CASSFGQGGNQPQHF. As DNA, the CDR3 is TGTGCCAGCAGCTTTGGACAGGGAGGCAATCAGCCCCAGCATTTT.

This clone occurred once. V gene TRBV4-2 combines with J gene TRBJ2-5; 10 bases are shared with TRBD2. Trimming at V came to 0 bases and at J to 1 base, leaving 5 bases not matched to a gene. The CDR3 is 17 amino acids. The V gene's germline CDR1 is LGHNA and CDR2 YNFKEQ. Here the CDR3 reads CASSQERGLAPQETQYF. Written as DNA, the CDR3 is TGTGCCAGCAGCCAAGAACGGGGACTAGCGCCCCAAGAGACCCAGTACTTC.

The chain combines TRBV4-1 with TRBJ2-1, with 9 bases aligning to TRBD2. Losses at the gene ends were 4 bases for V and 4 bases for J; bases not matched to a gene: 5. Germline assignment: CDR1 MGHRA and CDR2 YSYEKL. This CDR3 contains 15 residues. The CDR3, as DNA: TGCGCCAGCAGCCCACGACTAGCGGAATACAATGAGCAGTTCTTC. This sequence encodes CASSPRLAEYNEQFF.

The V call is TRBV9, the J call TRBJ1-1; TRBD1 might be the D (6 bases). Between the trimmed V and J ends, which lost 4 bases and 0 bases, there was a span of 10 bases. This CDR3 is 14 amino acids long. CDR1 is SGDLS, CDR2 YYNGEE, per germline. The CDR3 nucleotides read TGTGCCAGCAGCTTACAGGGCATGAACACTGAAGCTTTCTTT. Its translation is CASSLQGMNTEAFF.

This chain connects TRBV14 to TRBJ2-1; 9 positions agree with TRBD2. Per the germline V gene, CDR1 is SGHDN and CDR2 is FVKESK. J was trimmed by 4 bases and V by 4 bases; bases with no gene match: 17. CDR3 length: 19 residues. The CDR3, as DNA: TGTGCCAGCAGCCCTACTCGTACTAGCGGGTGGAGTGCTTACAATGAGCAGTTCTTC. Translation gives CASSPTRTSGWSAYNEQFF.

The chain uses TRBV28 and TRBJ2-1; tentative D call: TRBD1 (5 bases). Between the trimmed V and J ends, which lost 11 bases and 8 bases, there was a span of 22 bases. The V gene's germline CDR1 is MDHEN and CDR2 SYDVKM. This CDR3 is built from 14 residues. CDR3 DNA: TGTGCCCACCAACCCCTGGGGCTTGTTGATGAGCAGTTCTTC. As protein: CAHQPLGLVDEQFF. Full variable domain (missing parts from reference TRBV28 and TRBJ2-1): DVKVTQSSRYLVKRTGEKVFLECVQDMDHENMFWYRQDPGLGLRLIYFSYDVKMKEKGDIPEGYSVSREKKERFSLILESASTNQTSMYLCAHQPLGLVDEQFFGPGTRLTVL.

The chain is built from TRBV5-1 and TRBJ1-6; 7 bases agree with TRBD1. This CDR3 comprises 16 residues. V was pared by 2 bases and J by 8 bases, with 10 bases of the junction left unmatched. CDR1 is SGHRS and CDR2 is YFSETQ in the germline V gene. CDR3: CASSFITGVGDSPLHF. CDR3 nucleotide sequence: TGCGCCAGCAGCTTCATAACAGGGGTAGGGGATTCACCCCTCCACTTT.

This rearrangement joins TRBV7-6 to TRBJ2-1; weak D call: TRBD2 (7 bases). CDR3 length: 21 residues. CDR1 is SGHVS and CDR2 is FNYEAQ in the germline V gene. The germline V and J ends were trimmed by 0 bases and 0 bases, with 24 bases remaining between them. The DNA for the CDR3 is TGTGCCAGCAGCTTAGCGCGGGGGCTAGCGGAAATACCGAGCTCCTACAATGAGCAGTTCTTC. This translates into CASSLARGLAEIPSSYNEQFF.

The gene calls are TRBV27 and TRBJ2-1, with 7 bases identical to TRBD2. Germline V CDR1 and CDR2: MNHEY, SMNVEV (reference sequence). The CDR3 has 15 residues. The V gene end was trimmed by 3 bases and the J gene end by 4 bases; junction bases not matched to a gene: 6. CDR3 DNA sequence: TGTGCCAGCAGTTTTTTCGCTAGCGGTTACAATGAGCAGTTCTTC. It specifies CASSFFASGYNEQFF.

This chain uses TRBV6-5 with TRBJ2-3; TRBD2 matches 7 bases. CDR1 MNHEY and CDR2 SVGAGI come from the germline V gene. The ends lost 6 bases at V and 2 bases at J; junction bases unmatched: 5. The CDR3 covers 14 residues. CDR3 nucleotides: TGTGCCAGCAGCAGTGGGGGGGACACAGATACGCAGTATTTT. It codes for CASSSGGDTDTQYF.

This chain uses TRBV4-1 with TRBJ2-1, with TRBD2 identical over 8 bases. V lost 0 bases to trimming and J lost 6 bases; unmatched junction nucleotides: 7. The CDR3 sequence is 16 residues long. The V gene's germline CDR1 is MGHRA and CDR2 YSYEKL. The CDR3 nucleotides read TGCGCCAGCAGCCAAGACCCAGCGGGAGTCGTCAATGAGCAGTTCTTC. It is translated as CASSQDPAGVVNEQFF.

The chain uses TRBV29-1 and TRBJ1-2, with D uncertain. The germline gives CDR1 SQVTM, CDR2 ANQGSEA. The CDR3 totals 11 residues. With 5 bases removed from V and 8 bases from J, the gap between germline ends came to 12 bases. The CDR3 region has the DNA TGCAGCGTTTGGGAAGGGCGCGGCTACACCTTC. Translation: CSVWEGRGYTF.

This chain joins TRBV6-2 or TRBV6-3 and TRBJ2-1, with D maybe TRBD1 (7 bases). Germline V gives CDR1 MNHEY, CDR2 SVGEGT. This CDR3 comprises 21 residues. Trimming left V 2 bases short and J 4 bases short, with 30 bases between. The CDR3 nucleotides read TGTGCCAGCAGTTACGTTCAGGGCAGGGGGGCGCGAGGAGTCAAGTACAATGAGCAGTTCTTC. It codes for CASSYVQGRGARGVKYNEQFF.

The chain uses TRBV5-1 and TRBJ2-7; either TRBD1 or TRBD2 may supply D (5 bases each). Trimming took off 2 bases at V and 0 bases at J, with 9 bases between the two ends. This CDR3 has 14 amino acids. CDR1 and CDR2 from the germline V gene are SGHRS and YFSETQ. This chain's CDR3 is CASSFWGNSYEQYF. Here the CDR3 DNA reads TGCGCCAGCAGCTTCTGGGGGAACTCCTACGAGCAGTACTTC. Variable domain in full (rest from reference TRBV5-1 and TRBJ2-7): KAGVTQTPRYLIKTRGQQVTLSCSPISGHRSVSWYQQTPGQGLQFLFEYFSETQRNKGNFPGRFSGRQFSNSRSEMNVSTLELGDSALYLCASSFWGNSYEQYFGPGTRLTVT.

This CDR3 reads CASSELATANYEQYF. The CDR3 DNA reads TGTGCCAGCAGCGAGTTAGCGACAGCAAACTACGAGCAGTACTTC. The chain couples TRBV4-2 to TRBJ2-7; D may be TRBD1 or TRBD2 (5 bases each). Trimming stripped 5 bases from V and 3 bases from J, with 17 bases between. The CDR3 has 15 residues. Germline-derived CDR1 and CDR2 are LGHNA and YNFKEQ.

The chain has TRBV12-3 or TRBV12-4 and TRBJ1-1; D is unclear. CDR3 length equals 13 residues. Trimming pared 5 bases from V and 11 bases from J, leaving 18 bases between. In DNA, the CDR3 is TGTGCCAGCAGTCCTCACCCCGGGAGTAGGGCTTTCTTT. Translation gives CASSPHPGSRAFF.

The V call is TRBV19, the J call TRBJ1-4, with D possibly TRBD1 on 5 matching bases. Trimming stripped 3 bases from V and 5 bases from J, with 13 bases between. This CDR3 comprises 15 residues. Germline V gene lookup returns CDR1 LNHDA and CDR2 SQIVND (reference sequence). CDR3: CASSINGARNEKLFF. The CDR3 coding sequence is TGTGCCAGTAGTATTAACGGGGCTCGGAATGAAAAACTGTTTTTT.

This chain connects TRBV28 to TRBJ2-7; 10 nucleotides line up with TRBD1. J was trimmed by 2 bases and V by 5 bases; bases with no gene match: 3. The V gene's germline CDR1 is MDHEN and CDR2 SYDVKM. There are 14 residues in the CDR3. Here the CDR3 DNA reads TGTGCCAGCAGTCGGACAGGGGGACCCTACGAGCAGTACTTC. Its translation is CASSRTGGPYEQYF.

The rearrangement joins TRBV5-8 to TRBJ1-4; D uncertain. V shed 0 bases and J shed 4 bases, with 7 bases lying between them. The CDR3 length is 14 residues. Germline CDR1 SGHTS, CDR2 YDEGEE. Here the CDR3 reads CASSLGQVNEKLFF. The CDR3 DNA reads as TGTGCCAGCAGCTTGGGGCAGGTTAATGAAAAACTGTTTTTT.

The V call is TRBV27, the J call TRBJ2-1; 11 bases map to TRBD2. In germline, CDR1 is MNHEY, CDR2 SMNVEV (reference sequence). The CDR3 loop spans 20 amino acids. The V gene end was trimmed by 6 bases and the J gene end by 9 bases; junction bases not matched to a gene: 25. CDR3 loop: CASRGGSWGALAGETSEQFF. CDR3 coding DNA: TGTGCCAGCAGGGGGGGCTCCTGGGGTGCACTAGCGGGGGAGACCTCTGAGCAGTTCTTC.

This clone appeared once. The chain links TRBV28 to TRBJ2-3, with D unclear. V was trimmed by 6 bases and J by 3 bases, leaving 19 bases between them. The CDR3 contains 16 residues. Germline V lookup: CDR1 MDHEN, CDR2 SYDVKM. The CDR3 DNA reads TGTGCCAGCAGCCCCATCCCCAAACGGGCAACAGATACGCAGTATTTT. It is translated as CASSPIPKRATDTQYF. The full variable domain, with the rest looked up from reference TRBV28 and TRBJ2-3, is DVKVTQSSRYLVKRTGEKVFLECVQDMDHENMFWYRQDPGLGLRLIYFSYDVKMKEKGDIPEGYSVSREKKERFSLILESASTNQTSMYLCASSPIPKRATDTQYFGPGTRLTVL.

This clone was seen only once. The chain combines TRBV2 with TRBJ1-1; D unclear. The CDR3 sequence is 17 residues long. Germline CDR1 is SNHLY and CDR2 is FYNNEI. The V and J ends lost 5 bases and 6 bases respectively, with 25 bases between them. The CDR3 DNA follows: TGTGCCAGCAGTAAAAACCGGATCGGACTGATTGGGTCTGAAGCTTTCTTT. This encodes CASSKNRIGLIGSEAFF.

The chain carries TRBV5-6 and TRBJ1-5, with 7 nucleotides matching TRBD1. Trimming at V came to 4 bases and at J to 3 bases, leaving 7 bases not matched to a gene. Germline V gives CDR1 SGHDT, CDR2 YYEEEE. CDR3 size: 15 residues. In DNA form, the CDR3 reads TGTGCCAGCAGCCTCGGCGGGACAGTCAATCAGCCCCAGCATTTT. This sequence encodes CASSLGGTVNQPQHF.

V is TRBV3-1 (or the pseudogene TRBV3-2) and J is TRBJ2-3; D gene unclear. With 4 bases removed from V and 6 bases from J, the gap between germline ends came to 8 bases. Germline V gene data show CDR1 as LGHDT and CDR2 as YNNKEL (reference sequence). The CDR3 is 12 residues long. CDR3 sequence: CASSRYDDTQYF. The CDR3 nucleotides are TGTGCCAGCAGCCGTTACGACGATACGCAGTATTTT.

The chain couples TRBV29-1 to TRBJ1-2, with D maybe TRBD1 (6 bases). This CDR3 has 13 amino acids. Germline V lookup: CDR1 SQVTM, CDR2 ANQGSEA. V lost 6 bases and J lost 1, with 12 bases in between. CDR3 coding DNA: TGCAGCGTGCGACAGGTGGATAACTATGGCTACACCTTC. It translates to CSVRQVDNYGYTF.

V is TRBV7-2 and J is TRBJ2-7, with 8 bases fitting TRBD1. This CDR3 contains 14 residues. Per the germline V gene, CDR1 is SGHTA and CDR2 is FQGNSA. Trimming cost V 3 bases and J 9 bases; bases outside gene matches: 10. The CDR3 protein is CASSFKGQDRGQYF. CDR3 nucleotide sequence: TGTGCCAGCAGCTTCAAGGGACAGGATAGGGGGCAGTACTTC.

The V gene is TRBV7-9, the J gene TRBJ2-2; no definite D call. This CDR3 region has 15 residues. V gave up 5 bases and J gave up 7 bases, with 17 bases separating them. Germline CDR1 and CDR2: SEHNR and FQNEAQ (reference sequence). CDR3: CASSPSAPSGGELFF. The CDR3 DNA sequence: TGTGCCAGCAGCCCAAGCGCCCCATCAGGCGGGGAGCTGTTTTTT. Full variable domain (remainder filled in from reference TRBV7-9 and TRBJ2-2): DTGVSQNPRHKITKRGQNVTFRCDPISEHNRLYWYRQTLGQGPEFLTYFQNEAQLEKSRLLSDRFSAERPKGSFSTLEIQRTEQGDSAMYLCASSPSAPSGGELFFGEGSRLTVL.